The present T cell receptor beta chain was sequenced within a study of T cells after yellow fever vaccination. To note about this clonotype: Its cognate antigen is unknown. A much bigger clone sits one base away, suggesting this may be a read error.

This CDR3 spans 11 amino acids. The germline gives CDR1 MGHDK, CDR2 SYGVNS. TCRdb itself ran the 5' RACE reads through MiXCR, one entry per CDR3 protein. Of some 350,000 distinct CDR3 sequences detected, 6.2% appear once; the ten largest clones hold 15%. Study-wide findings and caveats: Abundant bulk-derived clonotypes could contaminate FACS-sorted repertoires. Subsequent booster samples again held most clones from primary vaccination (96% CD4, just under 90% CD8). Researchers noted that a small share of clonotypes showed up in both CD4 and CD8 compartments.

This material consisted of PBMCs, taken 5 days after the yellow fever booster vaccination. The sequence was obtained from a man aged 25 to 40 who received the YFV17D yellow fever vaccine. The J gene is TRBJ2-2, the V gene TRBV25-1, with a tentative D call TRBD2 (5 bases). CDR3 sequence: CASRFAGKLFF. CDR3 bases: TGTGCCAGCAGATTTGCCGGGAAGCTGTTTTTT.